This TCR beta chain was profiled in a study of spatial heterogeneity in lung cancer. Study information: The count of detected beta-chain sequences consistently exceeded that of alpha-chain sequences. Counts of TCR transcripts in tumor regions tracked strongly with a T cell module score that came from matched bulk RNA-seq.

This clonotype showed up many times. Antigen unknown. Specified time point: sample taken at primary tumor resection. Samples were obtained from 65 to 80 donors, all untreated early-stage non-small cell lung cancer patients. Sequencing was performed on whole RNA extracted from tumor and nontumor lung tissue, or from frozen PBMC, and the material was left unsorted. Regarding the study as a whole: The number of expanded tumor alpha and beta chains correlated with mutation number.

TCRdb reprocessed the 5' RACE reads via MiXCR and lists one record per CDR3 protein. The sample has about 9,600 distinct CDR3 sequences, 8% seen once. CDR1 and CDR2 from the germline V gene are SGHTA and FQGNSA. Trimming stripped 5 bases from V and 3 bases from J, with 14 bases between. The CDR3 runs to 15 residues. The chain joins TRBV7-2 to TRBJ2-1, with D tentatively TRBD1 (6 bases). Specimen: lung tumor tissue, collected at surgery. The receptor was derived from a male donor with early-stage non-small cell lung cancer. The CDR3 loop is CASSDGTTLYNEQFF. The CDR3 bases are TGTGCCAGCAGCGACGGGACAACCCTCTACAATGAGCAGTTCTTC.